These 6 T cell receptor beta chains originate from one sample sequenced in a study of T cells in Graves' hyperthyroidism and ophthalmopathy. Amplified regions were TCR beta CDR3 sequences from RNA transcripts. Primed by the HTBI set, a first-round RT-PCR was run on the TCR CDR3. One entry per CDR3 protein, called by TCRdb with MiXCR from the multiplex PCR reads. The sample contains a few hundred thousand distinct CDR3 sequences, roughly 13% of which appear only once. The sequenced material came from blood. Receptors originate from a woman between 18 and 29 years old with Graves' hyperthyroidism.

The chain carries TRBV5-1 and TRBJ1-5, with 10 bases identical to TRBD1. V was clipped by 5 bases and J by 4 bases; unmatched bases: 15. The germline V gene has CDR1 SGHRS and CDR2 YFSETQ. CDR3 size: 18 residues. The CDR3 loop reads CASRVLLRDRGINQPQHF. As DNA, the CDR3 is TGCGCCAGCAGGGTTTTGCTCAGGGACAGGGGAATTAATCAGCCCCAGCATTTT.

This clonotype was counted only a few times. A much larger clone differs from this one at a single base, so this may be a read error. The rearrangement links TRBV7-7 to TRBJ2-1; D might be TRBD2 (5 bases). Germline-derived CDR1 and CDR2 are SSHAT and FNYEAQ (reference sequence). The CDR3 totals 15 residues. CDR3 amino acids: CASSLTLDGINEQFF. The CDR3 nucleotides read TGTGCTAGCAGCTTAACGCTAGACGGGATCAATGAGCAGTTCTTC.

This clonotype was recorded many times. The chain uses TRBV12-3 or TRBV12-4 and TRBJ2-1, with D unclear. V was cut by 1 base and J by 8 bases, with 9 bases left in between. CDR3 length equals 13 residues. The DNA for the CDR3 is TGTGCCAGCAGTTTAGGGTTAGGTTATGAGCAGTTCTTC. It codes for CASSLGLGYEQFF.

The table lists this clonotype with many counts. V is TRBV12-3 or TRBV12-4 and J is TRBJ2-3, with 7 bases identical to TRBD1. The CDR3 sequence is 13 residues long. Losses at the gene ends were 8 bases for V and 4 bases for J; bases not matched to a gene: 6. CDR3 nucleotides: TGTGCCAGCCGTCAGGGGGTGGCAGATACGCAGTATTTT. Translated, it gives CASRQGVADTQYF.

This clonotype showed up just a few times. This chain connects TRBV11-2 to TRBJ2-5; D may be TRBD1 (5 bases). V was pared by 2 bases and J by 1 base, with 11 bases between. From germline, CDR1 is SGHAT and CDR2 FQNNGV. This CDR3 comprises 15 residues. CDR3 loop: CASSLLRGFQETQYF. The CDR3 nucleotides read TGTGCCAGCAGCTTATTAAGGGGTTTCCAAGAGACCCAGTACTTC.

The genes are TRBV29-1 and TRBJ1-4, with no clear D. The CDR3 runs 13 residues. Trimming removed 5 bases from V and 7 bases from J, with 14 bases in between. Germline CDR1 and CDR2: SQVTM and ANQGSEA. CDR3 sequence (DNA): TGCAGCGTTTTTGTGGAAAACAGTGAAAAACTGTTTTTT. Residues: CSVFVENSEKLFF.